This entry lists 12 T cell receptor beta chains sequenced from one sample in a study of shared clonotypes between healthy human individuals (dated by TCRdb to 2020 to 2021). Library preparation employed the immunoSEQ multiplex PCR assay. TCRdb obtained this table from immuneACCESS and retained in-frame rearrangements with V and J assigned. These tables miss some clones; where compared with another copy, unresolved V genes account for less than half of the shortfall, and the remainder is unexplained. Counted in this sample were around 330,000 clones; 74% of them appeared once. The ten largest make up 10% of the sample. The sample consisted of memory CD4+ T cells sorted from blood. What this sample's cell subset or site label stands for: CD45RA-negative fraction. These receptors were taken from a young man in good health.

The chain is built from TRBV6-5 and TRBJ2-1; 8 bases fit TRBD2. Trimming cost V 4 bases and J 0 bases; bases outside gene matches: 2. Germline CDR1 and CDR2: MNHEY and SVGAGI. The CDR3 is made up of 15 amino acids. This chain's CDR3 is CASSLAGPSYNEQFF. DNA of the CDR3: TGTGCCAGCAGTTTAGCGGGGCCCTCCTACAATGAGCAGTTCTTC.

V usage is TRBV10-3 and J usage is TRBJ2-3; maybe TRBD1 (5 bases). CDR3 size: 14 residues. In germline, CDR1 is ENHRY, CDR2 SYGVKD. Trimming removed 2 bases from V and 4 bases from J, with 10 bases in between. The CDR3 DNA is TGTGCCATCAGTGAGATACAGGTAGCAGATACGCAGTATTTT. Translation gives CAISEIQVADTQYF.

The chain couples TRBV7-2 to TRBJ1-4; 7 bases are shared with TRBD1. Trimming removed 5 bases from V and 5 bases from J; junction bases left unmatched: 8. The CDR3 extends over 15 amino acids. The germline gives CDR1 SGHTA, CDR2 FQGNSA. The CDR3 protein is CASSRRAGGNEKLFF. The CDR3 DNA reads TGTGCCAGCAGCCGAAGGGCAGGGGGGAATGAAAAACTGTTTTTT.

As to this clone: The junction does not match germline at one end; this may be a read error. The chain is built from TRBV5-1 and TRBJ1-1; D remains unclear. Germline V gene sequence: CDR1 SGHRS, CDR2 YFSETQ. The CDR3 spans 14 residues. The CDR3 reads CASSNTGKNTEAFF. The CDR3 DNA follows: TGTGCCAGCAGCAATACCGGGAAAAACACTGAAGCTTTCTTT.

This clone was observed a few times. The J gene is TRBJ1-1, the V gene TRBV5-1, with no clear D. CDR3 length equals 14 residues. The V gene's germline CDR1 is SGHRS and CDR2 YFSETQ. The V gene lost 0 bases and the J gene lost 1 base, with 7 bases spanning the gap. This CDR3 is CASSLGGTNTEAFF. The CDR3 bases are TGCGCCAGCAGCTTGGGGGGAACGAACACTGAAGCTTTCTTT.

The chain recombines TRBV2 with TRBJ2-2; possibly TRBD2 for D (6 bases). The CDR3 sequence is 18 residues long. Germline CDR1 SNHLY, CDR2 FYNNEI. The V end was cut by 6 bases, the J end by 8 bases, with 28 bases between. Written as DNA, the CDR3 is TGTGCCAGCAGCACGACCATTCGGGCTAGCGCCCCACGGGGGGAGCTGTTTTTT. This codes for CASSTTIRASAPRGELFF.

V gene TRBV5-4 combines with J gene TRBJ2-7; TRBD1 or TRBD2 may be the D gene (5 bases each). The CDR3 has 14 residues. The V end was cut by 2 bases, the J end by 5 bases, with 14 bases between. Looked up from germline, CDR1 is SGHNT and CDR2 is YYREEE (reference sequence). The CDR3 DNA reads TGTGCCAGCAGCTTAGAGAGAGGGGTGAACGAGCAGTACTTC. Amino acids: CASSLERGVNEQYF.

This clone came up a few times. This rearrangement joins TRBV7-6 to TRBJ2-1; D perhaps matches TRBD1 (7 bases). Looked up from germline, CDR1 is SGHVS and CDR2 is FNYEAQ. V was clipped by 5 bases and J by 4 bases, with 15 bases between them. There are 15 residues in the CDR3. CDR3 region: CASSLQEGAYNEQFF. CDR3 coding DNA: TGTGCCAGCAGCCTACAGGAGGGGGCTTACAATGAGCAGTTCTTC.

The chain links TRBV18 to TRBJ1-1; D unclear. CDR3 length: 11 amino acids. CDR1 is KGHSH and CDR2 is LQKENI in the germline V gene. V was pared by 6 bases and J by 0 bases, with 2 bases between. The CDR3 here is CASSVNTEAFF. The CDR3 DNA follows: TGTGCCAGCTCGGTGAACACTGAAGCTTTCTTT.

The rearrangement joins TRBV5-4 to TRBJ2-5; D ambiguous. Deletions cut 6 bases from V and 1 base from J, with 10 bases between. The CDR3 runs to 13 residues. The germline gives CDR1 SGHNT, CDR2 YYREEE (reference sequence). This CDR3 is CASKSRAQETQYF. CDR3 nucleotides: TGTGCCAGCAAGTCCCGGGCCCAAGAGACCCAGTACTTC.

The rearrangement joins TRBV2 to TRBJ2-5; 12 bases line up with TRBD2. J lost 2 bases, V lost 4 bases, and 5 bases had no gene match. The CDR3 is 16 amino acids. The germline V gene encodes CDR1 SNHLY and CDR2 FYNNEI. The CDR3 sequence is CASSATLAGGQETQYF. The CDR3 DNA is TGTGCCAGCAGTGCAACACTAGCGGGGGGACAAGAGACCCAGTACTTC. The whole variable domain, filled in from reference TRBV2 and TRBJ2-5, reads EPEVTQTPSHQVTQMGQEVILRCVPISNHLYFYWYRQILGQKVEFLVSFYNNEISEKSEIFDDQFSVERPDGSNFTLKIRSTKLEDSAMYFCASSATLAGGQETQYFGPGTRLLVL.

The sample holds a few counts of this clone. V usage is TRBV6-1 and J usage is TRBJ1-4, with D possibly TRBD1 on 5 matching bases. V shed 7 bases and J shed 3 bases, with 12 bases lying between them. Germline V gene data show CDR1 as MNHNS and CDR2 as SASEGT. CDR3 length equals 14 residues. This chain's CDR3 is CASTPQGANEKLFF. The CDR3 DNA follows: TGTGCCAGCACCCCCCAAGGGGCTAATGAAAAACTGTTTTTT.